What follows are 5 T cell receptor beta chains derived from one specimen sequenced in a study of T cell responses to AZD1222 COVID-19 vaccine. Only in-frame clones appear in the TCRdb table, and some are missing; sequencing was by immunoSEQ multiplex PCR. The sample carries about 140,000 clones, 90% to 95% recorded once. The sample here was peripheral blood, taken on day 0 of MenACWY control vaccination. These receptors were taken from an adult in good health.

This sequence joins TRBV5-1 and TRBJ1-1; 7 positions agree with TRBD1. Germline V gives CDR1 SGHRS, CDR2 YFSETQ. This CDR3 spans 14 amino acids. V dropped 3 bases and J dropped 1; count of bases not matched to a gene: 3. The CDR3 DNA sequence: TGCGCCAGCAGCTCGACAGGGTGGAACACTGAAGCTTTCTTT. This codes for CASSSTGWNTEAFF.

This sequence joins TRBV7-6 and TRBJ2-7; 10 bases agree with TRBD2. Per germline, CDR1 SGHVS and CDR2 FNYEAQ. Losses at the gene ends were 0 bases for V and 5 bases for J; bases not matched to a gene: 4. This CDR3 has 15 amino acids. CDR3 nucleotide sequence: TGTGCCAGCAGCTTAGCGGCTAGCGGGGGAAACGAGCAGTACTTC. Translation: CASSLAASGGNEQYF.

The V gene is TRBV6-5, the J gene TRBJ1-2; the D gene is possibly TRBD1 (5 bases). The ends were cut back, 4 bases at V and 6 bases at J, with 9 bases in the middle. This CDR3 spans 12 amino acids. Germline lookup yields CDR1 MNHEY and CDR2 SVGAGI. The CDR3 DNA reads TGTGCCAGCAGTTCCCTAGGGGATGGCTACACCTTC. The encoded protein is CASSSLGDGYTF.

V usage is TRBV29-1 and J usage is TRBJ1-3, with 7 nucleotides matching TRBD1. This CDR3 has 15 amino acids. Per the germline V gene, CDR1 is SQVTM and CDR2 is ANQGSEA. After removal of 7 bases from V and 1 base from J, the junction contained 10 bases not matched to a gene. The CDR3 protein is CSGHTGDRSGNTIYF. In DNA form, the CDR3 reads TGCAGCGGGCATACCGGGGACAGATCTGGAAACACCATATATTTT. The complete variable domain, with remaining parts taken from reference TRBV29-1 and TRBJ1-3, reads SAVISQKPSRDICQRGTSLTIQCQVDSQVTMMFWYRQQPGQSLTLIATANQGSEATYESGFVIDKFPISRPNLTFSTLTVSNMSPEDSSIYLCSGHTGDRSGNTIYFGEGSWLTVV.

V and J are TRBV5-8 and TRBJ1-1, with 7 positions matching TRBD1. This CDR3 has 14 amino acids. Germline loops: CDR1 SGHTS, CDR2 YDEGEE. The junction had 8 bases not matched to a gene; V was cut back by 4 bases and J by 5 bases. The CDR3: CASSQFRGETEAFF. The CDR3 bases are TGTGCCAGCAGCCAATTCAGGGGGGAAACTGAAGCTTTCTTT.